The 21 T cell receptor beta chains given below trace back to one sample, sequenced in a study of OX40 agonist ivuxolimab in advanced cancers. Receptor libraries were prepared by the immunoSEQ multiplex PCR assay. Drawn from immuneACCESS, this table holds only the in-frame rearrangements with V and J called that TCRdb kept. Clones are partly lost; checked studies trace under half to an unresolved V gene and leave the rest unexplained. The sample yields fewer than 20,000 clones; around 82% were counted once. Less than 4% of the sample goes to the ten largest clones. The sample in question was CD4+ or CD8+ T cells sorted from blood, obtained in a trial of the OX40 agonist ivuxolimab. The source is an adult with an advanced solid tumor such as melanoma, head and neck, liver or kidney cancer.

As DNA, the CDR3 is TGTGCCAGTACCTTCACGGCCCGTTTCATACAAAACTATGGCTACACCTTC. Protein product: CASTFTARFIQNYGYTF. This chain uses TRBV19 with TRBJ1-2, with unresolved D. V lost 7 bases, J lost 2 bases, and 23 bases lay in between. The CDR3 consists of 17 residues. Germline lookup yields CDR1 LNHDA and CDR2 SQIVND (reference sequence).

The V call is TRBV11-2, the J call TRBJ2-3; TRBD1 agrees at 9 bases. The CDR3 is made up of 14 amino acids. Losses at the gene ends were 6 bases for V and 4 bases for J; bases not matched to a gene: 5. Germline V lookup: CDR1 SGHAT, CDR2 FQNNGV. CDR3 protein: CASRGQGLPDTQYF. CDR3 coding DNA: TGTGCCAGCAGGGGACAGGGACTTCCAGATACGCAGTATTTT.

This clone occurred a few times. The chain has TRBV21-1 and TRBJ1-1. TRBV21-1 is termed a pseudogene. This CDR3 has 11 amino acids. The CDR3 loop is CASRDRPEAFF. CDR3 nucleotide sequence: TGTGCCAGCAGGGACCGGCCAGAAGCTTTCTTT.

This clone was seen once. V gene TRBV5-1 combines with J gene TRBJ1-1, with D hard to call. The germline CDR1 and CDR2 sequences are SGHRS and YFSETQ. V was shortened by 0 bases and J by 0 bases, with 6 bases between the two germline ends. The CDR3 sequence is 14 residues long. This CDR3 is CASSLDGMNTEAFF. CDR3 in DNA: TGCGCCAGCAGCTTGGACGGCATGAACACTGAAGCTTTCTTT.

The chain joins TRBV9 to TRBJ1-2; 10 positions match TRBD1. V gave up 3 bases and J gave up 8 bases; unmatched junction bases: 1. The germline gives CDR1 SGDLS, CDR2 YYNGEE. The CDR3 is made up of 12 amino acids. CDR3 nucleotide sequence: TGTGCCAGCAGCGGGACAGGGGGAGGCTACACCTTC. Its translation: CASSGTGGGYTF. Variable domain in full (rest from reference TRBV9 and TRBJ1-2): DSGVTQTPKHLITATGQRVTLRCSPRSGDLSVYWYQQSLDQGLQFLIQYYNGEERAKGNILERFSAQQFPDLHSELNLSSLELGDSALYFCASSGTGGGYTFGSGTRLTVV.

V usage is TRBV10-3 and J usage is TRBJ1-3, with D unresolved. Germline lookup yields CDR1 ENHRY and CDR2 SYGVKD. V was trimmed by 4 bases and J by 0 bases, leaving 16 bases between them. The CDR3 totals 17 residues. The CDR3 reads CAISATPGHGSGNTIYF. The CDR3 coding sequence is TGTGCCATCAGTGCGACCCCAGGCCATGGCTCTGGAAACACCATATATTTT.

The genes are TRBV10-3 and TRBJ2-3; 8 bases agree with TRBD1. The CDR3 contains 15 residues. From germline, CDR1 is ENHRY and CDR2 SYGVKD. J was trimmed by 1 base and V by 0 bases; bases with no gene match: 0. The CDR3 coding sequence is TGTGCCATCAGTGAGTCGGGACAGGGCACAGATACGCAGTATTTT. Protein: CAISESGQGTDTQYF.

The chain links TRBV7-5 to TRBJ1-1. TRBV7-5 is noted as a pseudogene. The CDR3 sequence is 12 residues long. The DNA for the CDR3 is TGTGTCAGAAGCCCCAAGCCCCCTGAAGCTTTCTTT. It translates to CVRSPKPPEAFF.

The chain has TRBV2 and TRBJ2-1; D not certain. The CDR3 covers 8 residues. Germline loops: CDR1 SNHLY, CDR2 FYNNEI. Deletions cut 11 bases from V and 10 bases from J, with 6 bases between. The CDR3 protein is CALREQFF. The CDR3 bases are TGTGCCCTTAGGGAGCAGTTCTTC.

The CDR3 reads CASSELDGSYNEQFF. CDR3 nucleotides: TGTGCCAGTAGCGAGCTAGACGGGTCCTACAATGAGCAGTTCTTC. V is TRBV19 and J is TRBJ2-1; D remains ambiguous. V was trimmed by 6 bases and J by 1 base, leaving 13 bases between them. This CDR3 region has 15 residues. Per the germline V gene, CDR1 is LNHDA and CDR2 is SQIVND (reference sequence).

The gene calls are TRBV18 and TRBJ2-3, with D hard to call. The CDR3 contains 13 residues. V shed 0 bases and J shed 4 bases, with 5 bases lying between them. The germline CDR1 and CDR2 sequences are KGHSH and LQKENI. The CDR3 is CASSPPNSDTQYF. The CDR3, as DNA: TGTGCCAGCTCACCACCGAATTCAGATACGCAGTATTTT.

V usage is TRBV25-1 and J usage is TRBJ2-4, with D possibly matching TRBD1 (5 bases). The CDR3 runs to 14 residues. Germline loops: CDR1 MGHDK, CDR2 SYGVNS. Trimming stripped 2 bases from V and 2 bases from J, with 7 bases between. CDR3 residues: CASSETGSKNIQYF. The CDR3 nucleotides are TGTGCCAGCAGTGAAACAGGATCCAAAAACATTCAGTACTTC.

This chain connects TRBV7-8 to TRBJ1-1, with 7 bases matching TRBD1. Germline V gene sequence: CDR1 SGHVS, CDR2 FQNEAQ. There are 13 residues in the CDR3. The V gene end was trimmed by 5 bases and the J gene end by 4 bases; junction bases not matched to a gene: 4. This chain's CDR3 is CASSPRTGTEAFF. CDR3 in DNA: TGTGCCAGCAGCCCCCGGACAGGCACTGAAGCTTTCTTT. The full variable domain, in which reference TRBV7-8 and TRBJ1-1 provide the parts outside the CDR3, is GAGVSQSPRYKVAKRGQDVALRCDPISGHVSLFWYQQALGQGPEFLTYFQNEAQLDKSGLPSDRFFAERPEGSVSTLKIQRTQQEDSAVYLCASSPRTGTEAFFGQGTRLTVV.

The genes are TRBV11-2 and TRBJ2-7; 10 positions agree with TRBD2. The V and J ends lost 4 bases and 7 bases, in that order; junction bases with no gene match: 13. The CDR3 length is 16 residues. Germline loops: CDR1 SGHAT, CDR2 FQNNGV. The CDR3 loop reads CASSSRRGAGGYEQYF. The CDR3 nucleotides are TGTGCCAGCAGCTCCCGCCGAGGAGCGGGAGGGTATGAGCAGTACTTC.

The chain carries TRBV5-5 and TRBJ2-7, with D unresolved. V lost 4 bases to trimming and J lost 7 bases, with 18 bases between them. This CDR3 spans 14 amino acids. CDR1 SGHKS and CDR2 YYEKEE come from the germline V gene (reference sequence). CDR3 sequence (DNA): TGTGCCAGCAGCCCGGCCGGCAGGACCGGAGAGCAGTACTTC. As protein: CASSPAGRTGEQYF.

The V gene is TRBV6-1, the J gene TRBJ1-1; D ambiguous. The germline V gene has CDR1 MNHNS and CDR2 SASEGT. This CDR3 has 12 amino acids. V was pared by 9 bases and J by 3 bases, with 11 bases between. The CDR3 DNA reads TGTGCCAGTTGGCCGAGGGACACTGAAGCTTTCTTT. Translating gives CASWPRDTEAFF.

The chain links TRBV28 to TRBJ1-4; possible D gene TRBD1, 6 bases. This CDR3 comprises 13 residues. Germline values: CDR1 MDHEN, CDR2 SYDVKM. Trimming shortened V by 7 bases and J by 8 bases, and 14 bases separated the two germline ends. In DNA, the CDR3 is TGTGCCAGCAAAGTGGGGGGCGAGGAAAAACTGTTTTTT. It translates to CASKVGGEEKLFF.

The DNA of the CDR3 is TGTGCCAGCTCACCACCGAGCGGGAGTTTGTACGAGCAGTACTTC. Translation: CASSPPSGSLYEQYF. This chain links TRBV18 with TRBJ2-7; TRBD2 matches 8 bases. The CDR3 is 15 amino acids. The junction had 5 bases not matched to a gene; V was cut back by 0 bases and J by 4 bases. Germline V lookup: CDR1 KGHSH, CDR2 LQKENI.

The rearrangement links TRBV27 to TRBJ2-3, with TRBD2 matching 10 bases. Trimming took 8 bases from V and 3 from J; bases not matched to a gene: 8. This CDR3 is 15 amino acids long. Germline CDR1 and CDR2: MNHEY and SMNVEV (reference sequence). This CDR3 reads CASGLSGRATDTQYF. CDR3 DNA: TGTGCCAGCGGGTTGAGCGGGAGGGCGACAGATACGCAGTATTTT.

This clone came up a few times. The chain links TRBV11-2 to TRBJ2-1; TRBD2 agrees at 7 bases. The CDR3 is 15 residues long. V gave up 1 base and J gave up 0 bases; unmatched junction bases: 0. CDR1 SGHAT and CDR2 FQNNGV come from the germline V gene. The DNA of the CDR3 is TGTGCCAGCAGCTTAGGCGGGAGCTCCTACAATGAGCAGTTCTTC. As protein: CASSLGGSSYNEQFF.

The gene calls are TRBV4-3 and TRBJ1-2; the D gene is possibly TRBD1 (5 bases). The V end lost 5 bases, the J end lost 5 bases, and 18 bases lay between the germline ends. Germline CDR1 reads LGHNA; CDR2 reads YSLEER. This CDR3 is 15 amino acids long. CDR3 amino acids: CASSLAWGTVYGYTF. For the CDR3, the DNA is TGCGCCAGCAGCTTGGCCTGGGGGACTGTATATGGCTACACCTTC.